The 8 T cell receptor beta chains presented below share a single source sample, sequenced in a study of cytomegalovirus exposure and HLA in healthy donors. The repertoire was sequenced with immunoSEQ multiplex PCR; TCRdb's copy has only in-frame clones and lacks some. The sample carries roughly 110,000 clones, about 88% recorded once. Specimen: PBMCs. The origin of the receptors is a woman aged 18-29 years in good health and CMV-seropositive.

J is TRBJ2-1 and V is TRBV9; D is uncertain. Germline V gives CDR1 SGDLS, CDR2 YYNGEE. Between the trimmed V and J ends, which lost 0 bases and 0 bases, there was a span of 7 bases. The CDR3 is 15 residues long. For the CDR3, the DNA is TGTGCCAGCAGCGTAGATTATAGCTCCTACAATGAGCAGTTCTTC. Its translation is CASSVDYSSYNEQFF. The whole variable domain, remainder taken from reference TRBV9 and TRBJ2-1, is DSGVTQTPKHLITATGQRVTLRCSPRSGDLSVYWYQQSLDQGLQFLIQYYNGEERAKGNILERFSAQQFPDLHSELNLSSLELGDSALYFCASSVDYSSYNEQFFGPGTRLTVL.

This clone was observed a few times. The chain is built from TRBV2 and TRBJ1-5; the D is unclear. Trimming took off 4 bases at V and 4 bases at J, with 11 bases between the two ends. CDR3 size: 14 residues. CDR1 SNHLY and CDR2 FYNNEI come from the germline V gene. DNA for the CDR3: TGTGCCAGCAGTGGACTAGAACGTAATCAGCCCCAGCATTTT. This sequence encodes CASSGLERNQPQHF.

The chain links TRBV7-6 to TRBJ2-5; 9 bases align to TRBD2. V was pared by 1 base and J by 5 bases, with 8 bases of the junction left unmatched. Germline CDR1 SGHVS, CDR2 FNYEAQ. The CDR3 runs to 16 residues. The CDR3, as DNA: TGTGCCAGCAGCTTAGAACTAGCGGGCCTGGGGGAGACCCAGTACTTC. This encodes CASSLELAGLGETQYF.

The chain has TRBV14 and TRBJ2-1; D perhaps matches TRBD1 (6 bases). This CDR3 spans 15 amino acids. V lost 4 bases, J lost 1 base, and 11 bases lay in between. The V gene's germline CDR1 is SGHDN and CDR2 FVKESK. DNA for the CDR3: TGTGCCAGCAGCCGTTTAAGGGGGTCCTACAATGAGCAGTTCTTC. This encodes CASSRLRGSYNEQFF.

The rearrangement joins TRBV27 to TRBJ1-1; 9 nucleotides agree with TRBD1. The junction had 6 bases not matched to a gene; V was cut back by 9 bases and J by 7 bases. Germline CDR1 is MNHEY and CDR2 is SMNVEV (reference sequence). This CDR3 contains 12 residues. The CDR3 reads CASAYRGREAFF. The DNA for the CDR3 is TGTGCCAGTGCCTACAGGGGGCGTGAAGCTTTCTTT.

CDR3 protein: CASSLAVGQTSTDTQYF. As DNA, the CDR3 is TGTGCCAGCAGCTTAGCTGTTGGCCAGACTAGCACAGATACGCAGTATTTT. The chain recombines TRBV7-9 with TRBJ2-3; D gene uncertain. Deletions cut 0 bases from V and 0 bases from J, with 13 bases between. The CDR3 contains 17 residues. Germline values: CDR1 SEHNR, CDR2 FQNEAQ (reference sequence).

This clone was observed a single time. The chain uses TRBV14 and TRBJ1-3; tentative D call: TRBD1 (5 bases). The CDR3 runs 17 residues. V was clipped by 1 base and J by 2 bases, with 15 bases between them. CDR1 and CDR2 from the germline V gene are SGHDN and FVKESK. CDR3 DNA: TGTGCCAGCAGCCAAGTGCTTCAGGGAAGGACTGGAAACACCATATATTTT. This translates into CASSQVLQGRTGNTIYF.

This clone has only a few counts. The V gene is TRBV28, the J gene TRBJ1-3; D is ambiguous. The CDR3 covers 14 residues. Germline lookup yields CDR1 MDHEN and CDR2 SYDVKM. The V end was cut by 8 bases, the J end by 0 bases, with 11 bases between. CDR3 protein: CASRESGSGNTIYF. In DNA form, the CDR3 reads TGTGCCAGCCGAGAATCGGGCTCTGGAAACACCATATATTTT. Using reference TRBV28 and TRBJ1-3 for the parts outside the CDR3, the full variable domain is DVKVTQSSRYLVKRTGEKVFLECVQDMDHENMFWYRQDPGLGLRLIYFSYDVKMKEKGDIPEGYSVSREKKERFSLILESASTNQTSMYLCASRESGSGNTIYFGEGSWLTVV.